The source of this T cell receptor beta chain is a study of T cell repertoires in cytomegalovirus infection. Looking at the study overall: Indications came from public TCR beta signatures; they pointed to CMV infection and to a matching HLA type.

At least ten counts were recorded for this clonotype. What it recognizes is unknown. The study's findings and limits: CMV-specific HLA-C-restricted TCR beta clonotypes dominated the ex vivo response.

TCRdb re-derived calls from the reads in MiXCR, one entry per CDR3 protein. The sample contains hundreds of thousands of distinct CDR3 sequences, roughly 9.5% of which appear only once. The CDR3 spans 16 residues. Losses at the gene ends were 4 bases for V and 5 bases for J; bases not matched to a gene: 14. Germline V gives CDR1 SGHDT, CDR2 YYEEEE. Sequencing was carried out using PBMCs. The TCR sequence derives from a human donor in good health (CMV status not recorded). Some clones in this sample may be carry-over from other donors' samples. This chain uses TRBV5-6 with TRBJ2-7, with 8 bases that match TRBD1. The CDR3 reads CASSVASGGAWDEQYF. In DNA, the CDR3 is TGTGCCAGCAGCGTTGCCTCAGGGGGCGCCTGGGACGAGCAGTACTTC.